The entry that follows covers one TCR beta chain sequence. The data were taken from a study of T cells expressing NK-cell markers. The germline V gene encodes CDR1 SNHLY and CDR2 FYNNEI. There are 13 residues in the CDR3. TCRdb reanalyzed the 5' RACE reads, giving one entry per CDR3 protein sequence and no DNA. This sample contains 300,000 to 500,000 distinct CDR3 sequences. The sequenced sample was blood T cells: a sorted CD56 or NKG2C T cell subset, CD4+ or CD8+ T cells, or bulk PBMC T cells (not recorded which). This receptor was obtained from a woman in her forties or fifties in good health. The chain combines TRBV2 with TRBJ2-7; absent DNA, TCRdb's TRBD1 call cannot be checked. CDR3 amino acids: CASNRDRVYEQYF.